This is a list of T cell receptor beta chains from one sample in a study of CD8 T cells in ankylosing spondylitis. TCRdb re-called the 5' RACE reads through MiXCR, storing one row per CDR3 protein. The sample records about 160,000 distinct CDR3 sequences, approximately 16% being singletons. The sequencing input was blood, either unsorted or a sorted T cell fraction (not recorded which). The receptors were sampled from a male donor with ankylosing spondylitis or in good health (not recorded which). Both conserved end residues are part of each CDR3. Fields, in order: V gene, D gene, J gene, clone size, CDR3 protein, CDR3 DNA. A D gene is named only where the DNA matches it firmly. Clone size is stated in some rows and not others, as once, few, many or a class when expanded.

v_gene: TRBV21-1; d_gene: .; j_gene: TRBJ2-3; abundance: many; CDR3aa: CASKTGEFGNDTQYF; CDR3nt: TGTGCCAGCAAAACAGGGGAATTTGGGAATGATACGCAGTATTTT
v_gene: TRBV12-3/TRBV12-4; d_gene: .; j_gene: TRBJ2-5; abundance: many; CDR3aa: CASSPQGGETQYF; CDR3nt: TGTGCCAGCAGTCCCCAGGGTGGGGAGACCCAGTACTTC
v_gene: TRBV29-1; d_gene: .; j_gene: TRBJ1-3; abundance: few; CDR3aa: CSGSSGNTIYF; CDR3nt: TGCAGCGGTAGCTCTGGAAACACCATATATTTT
v_gene: TRBV29-1; d_gene: .; j_gene: TRBJ2-2; abundance: few; CDR3aa: CSAGQTNTGELFF; CDR3nt: TGCAGCGCTGGACAGACTAACACCGGGGAGCTGTTTTTT
v_gene: TRBV18; d_gene: TRBD2; j_gene: TRBJ2-1; abundance: .; CDR3aa: CASRPGLDNEQFF; CDR3nt: TGTGCCAGCCGACCGGGACTAGACAATGAGCAGTTCTTC
v_gene: TRBV5-1; d_gene: TRBD1; j_gene: TRBJ1-5; abundance: .; CDR3aa: CASSNGQDYQPQHF; CDR3nt: TGCGCCAGCAGTAACGGACAGGACTATCAGCCCCAGCATTTT
v_gene: TRBV27; d_gene: .; j_gene: TRBJ2-3; abundance: few; CDR3aa: CASSSSRARLAADTQYF; CDR3nt: TGTGCCAGCAGTTCCTCTCGGGCTCGGCTGGCGGCAGATACGCAGTATTTT
v_gene: TRBV20-1; d_gene: TRBD2; j_gene: TRBJ2-1; abundance: many; CDR3aa: CSAPPAGGPDNEQFF; CDR3nt: TGCAGTGCTCCCCCAGCGGGAGGGCCCGACAATGAGCAGTTCTTC
v_gene: TRBV29-1; d_gene: .; j_gene: TRBJ2-7; abundance: many; CDR3aa: CSVELSNYEQYF; CDR3nt: TGCAGCGTTGAATTGTCCAACTACGAGCAGTACTTC
v_gene: TRBV7-9; d_gene: .; j_gene: TRBJ1-2; abundance: few; CDR3aa: CASSLTTNYGYTF; CDR3nt: TGTGCCAGCAGCCTGACCACTAACTATGGCTACACCTTC
v_gene: TRBV28; d_gene: TRBD1; j_gene: TRBJ1-2; abundance: many; CDR3aa: CASRNSGGEGGYGYTF; CDR3nt: TGTGCCAGCAGGAACTCAGGGGGCGAGGGCGGCTATGGCTACACCTTC
v_gene: TRBV6-6; d_gene: .; j_gene: TRBJ1-3; abundance: many; CDR3aa: CASSHGSSGNTIYF; CDR3nt: TGTGCCAGCAGCCATGGGTCGTCTGGAAACACCATATATTTT
v_gene: TRBV20-1; d_gene: TRBD2; j_gene: TRBJ2-1; abundance: .; CDR3aa: CSLDPSGSIYNEQFF; CDR3nt: TGCAGTCTCGATCCTAGCGGGAGCATCTACAATGAGCAGTTCTTC
v_gene: TRBV6-1; d_gene: TRBD1; j_gene: TRBJ1-2; abundance: few; CDR3aa: CASSPDRGNYGYTF; CDR3nt: TGTGCCAGCAGTCCGGACAGGGGGAACTATGGCTACACCTTC
v_gene: TRBV5-1; d_gene: .; j_gene: TRBJ2-2; abundance: .; CDR3aa: CASTPNLQNTGELFF; CDR3nt: TGCGCCAGCACTCCCAACCTACAGAACACCGGGGAGCTGTTTTTT
v_gene: TRBV29-1; d_gene: .; j_gene: TRBJ1-1; abundance: few; CDR3aa: CSVSSGTDTEAFF; CDR3nt: TGCAGCGTTTCCTCCGGTACGGACACTGAGGCTTTCTTT
v_gene: TRBV29-1; d_gene: .; j_gene: TRBJ2-5; abundance: many; CDR3aa: CSHLGGQETQYF; CDR3nt: TGCAGCCACTTGGGGGGTCAAGAGACCCAGTACTTC
v_gene: TRBV6-1; d_gene: .; j_gene: TRBJ1-5; abundance: few; CDR3aa: CASTRRWGGNNQPQHF; CDR3nt: TGTGCCAGTACGAGACGCTGGGGAGGGAACAATCAGCCCCAGCATTTT
v_gene: TRBV4-1; d_gene: TRBD2; j_gene: TRBJ2-3; abundance: .; CDR3aa: CASSQDSLASSTDTQYF; CDR3nt: TGCGCCAGCAGCCAAGACTCACTAGCGAGTAGCACAGATACGCAGTATTTT
v_gene: TRBV5-5; d_gene: TRBD1; j_gene: TRBJ2-2; abundance: few; CDR3aa: CASNPNRGSNTGELFF; CDR3nt: TGTGCCAGCAACCCTAACAGGGGATCGAACACCGGGGAGCTGTTTTTT
v_gene: TRBV5-1; d_gene: TRBD2; j_gene: TRBJ2-5; abundance: .; CDR3aa: CASSSPCSGRSRETQYF; CDR3nt: TGCGCCAGCAGCTCTCCCTGCAGCGGGAGAAGTCGAGAGACCCAGTACTTC
v_gene: TRBV29-1; d_gene: .; j_gene: TRBJ2-3; abundance: many; CDR3aa: CSVERDPDTQYF; CDR3nt: TGCAGCGTTGAGCGGGATCCAGATACGCAGTATTTT
v_gene: TRBV5-1; d_gene: TRBD2; j_gene: TRBJ2-1; abundance: .; CDR3aa: CASSVTGTTSSYNEQFF; CDR3nt: TGCGCCAGCAGCGTCACCGGGACTACCAGCTCCTACAATGAGCAGTTCTTC
v_gene: TRBV2; d_gene: .; j_gene: TRBJ1-5; abundance: many; CDR3aa: CASSDSGAPQPQHF; CDR3nt: TGTGCCAGCAGTGATTCGGGGGCCCCACAGCCCCAGCATTTT
v_gene: TRBV29-1; d_gene: .; j_gene: TRBJ1-2; abundance: .; CDR3aa: CSVEDATAFTSNYGYTF; CDR3nt: TGCAGCGTTGAAGATGCGACAGCTTTCACGTCGAACTATGGCTACACCTTC
v_gene: TRBV5-1; d_gene: .; j_gene: TRBJ2-3; abundance: many; CDR3aa: CASSLEDTQYF; CDR3nt: TGCGCCAGCAGCTTGGAAGATACGCAGTATTTT
v_gene: TRBV28; d_gene: .; j_gene: TRBJ2-7; abundance: few; CDR3aa: CASSLRPGIVTYEQYF; CDR3nt: TGTGCCAGCAGTTTACGGCCAGGGATAGTAACCTACGAGCAGTACTTC
v_gene: TRBV6-1; d_gene: .; j_gene: TRBJ2-3; abundance: many; CDR3aa: CASSEVNEDTQYF; CDR3nt: TGTGCCAGCAGTGAAGTTAATGAGGATACGCAGTATTTT
v_gene: TRBV29-1; d_gene: .; j_gene: TRBJ2-1; abundance: many; CDR3aa: CSVVGGFEQFF; CDR3nt: TGCAGCGTTGTAGGTGGATTTGAGCAGTTCTTC
v_gene: TRBV3-1; d_gene: TRBD2; j_gene: TRBJ2-3; abundance: many; CDR3aa: CASSQKTSGSIADTQYF; CDR3nt: TGTGCCAGCAGCCAGAAAACTAGCGGGAGTATCGCAGATACGCAGTATTTT
v_gene: TRBV20-1; d_gene: TRBD2; j_gene: TRBJ2-7; abundance: few; CDR3aa: CSATNPLMGGVAEQYF; CDR3nt: TGCAGTGCTACCAACCCTCTGATGGGAGGGGTGGCCGAGCAGTACTTC
v_gene: TRBV5-1; d_gene: .; j_gene: TRBJ2-5; abundance: many; CDR3aa: CASSLGQETQYF; CDR3nt: TGCGCCAGCAGCTTGGGACAAGAGACCCAGTACTTC
v_gene: TRBV4-1; d_gene: TRBD2; j_gene: TRBJ2-3; abundance: few; CDR3aa: CASSLRTSGPTDTDTQYF; CDR3nt: TGCGCCAGCAGCCTAAGGACTAGCGGGCCTACCGACACAGATACGCAGTATTTT
v_gene: TRBV6-4; d_gene: TRBD2; j_gene: TRBJ2-1; abundance: .; CDR3aa: CASSRELAAEQFF; CDR3nt: TGTGCCAGCAGCCGCGAACTAGCGGCTGAGCAGTTCTTC
v_gene: TRBV29-1; d_gene: TRBD2; j_gene: TRBJ2-1; abundance: many; CDR3aa: CSAPSGTSRAYNEQFF; CDR3nt: TGCAGCGCCCCATCCGGGACTAGCAGGGCTTACAATGAGCAGTTCTTC
v_gene: TRBV10-3; d_gene: .; j_gene: TRBJ1-5; abundance: .; CDR3aa: CAISDGEIQPQHF; CDR3nt: TGTGCCATCAGTGATGGGGAAATCCAGCCCCAGCATTTT
v_gene: TRBV2; d_gene: .; j_gene: TRBJ1-2; abundance: many; CDR3aa: CASSDTGHPGYGYTF; CDR3nt: TGTGCCAGCAGTGATACAGGGCATCCGGGATATGGCTACACCTTC
v_gene: TRBV20-1; d_gene: .; j_gene: TRBJ2-4; abundance: many; CDR3aa: CSASGTAGGGNIQYF; CDR3nt: TGCAGTGCTAGCGGAACGGCCGGAGGGGGAAACATTCAGTACTTC
v_gene: TRBV14; d_gene: .; j_gene: TRBJ2-1; abundance: many; CDR3aa: CASSQRQYEQFF; CDR3nt: TGTGCCAGCAGCCAACGACAATATGAGCAGTTCTTC
v_gene: TRBV12-3/TRBV12-4; d_gene: .; j_gene: TRBJ2-1; abundance: many; CDR3aa: CASSLPLGPSEFF; CDR3nt: TGTGCCAGCAGTTTACCACTAGGCCCCTCCGAGTTCTTC
v_gene: TRBV29-1; d_gene: TRBD1; j_gene: TRBJ2-5; abundance: many; CDR3aa: CSADRETETQYF; CDR3nt: TGCAGCGCTGACAGGGAAACGGAGACCCAGTACTTC
v_gene: TRBV10-2; d_gene: .; j_gene: TRBJ1-2; abundance: many; CDR3aa: CASSAVGTNYGYTF; CDR3nt: TGCGCCAGCAGTGCCGTCGGTACTAACTATGGCTACACCTTC
v_gene: TRBV27; d_gene: .; j_gene: TRBJ1-5; abundance: .; CDR3aa: CASSPSDRINQPQHF; CDR3nt: TGTGCCAGCAGTCCCTCAGACAGGATAAATCAGCCCCAGCATTTT
v_gene: TRBV29-1; d_gene: TRBD2; j_gene: TRBJ2-3; abundance: few; CDR3aa: CSVELWTSGRIGEWPAYTDTQYF; CDR3nt: TGCAGCGTTGAACTATGGACTAGCGGGAGGATTGGAGAATGGCCCGCCTACACAGATACGCAGTATTTT
v_gene: TRBV5-1; d_gene: TRBD2; j_gene: TRBJ2-5; abundance: many; CDR3aa: CASSPEWGTSGETQYF; CDR3nt: TGCGCCAGCAGCCCCGAATGGGGGACTAGCGGAGAGACCCAGTACTTC
v_gene: TRBV28; d_gene: TRBD1; j_gene: TRBJ2-5; abundance: .; CDR3aa: CASSLSQTGGLETQYF; CDR3nt: TGTGCCAGCAGTTTATCCCAGACAGGGGGGTTGGAGACCCAGTACTTC
v_gene: TRBV20-1; d_gene: .; j_gene: TRBJ2-2; abundance: many; CDR3aa: CSASRSANTGELFF; CDR3nt: TGCAGTGCTAGTAGGTCCGCGAACACCGGGGAGCTGTTTTTT